The 16 T cell receptor beta chains in this list originate from one sample, sequenced in a study of T cell repertoires in cytomegalovirus infection (dated by TCRdb to about 2019). Instrument used: Illumina HiSeq 1500. TCRdb itself trimmed the public reads at Q25 with fastp, ran MiXCR and retained productive beta chains. Identical CDR3 proteins give one entry, which carries the most common genes and DNA. In this sample the table shows 110,000 to 150,000 distinct CDR3 sequences, under 8.5% of which occur a single time. The top ten clones comprise approximately 19% of the sample. Sequenced: PBMCs. These receptors originate from a human donor in good health (CMV status not recorded). Some clones in this sample may be carry-over from other donors' samples.

The chain joins TRBV28 to TRBJ2-7; no reliable D call. Trimming stripped 5 bases from V and 7 bases from J, with 6 bases between. Germline V gene lookup returns CDR1 MDHEN and CDR2 SYDVKM. The CDR3 spans 10 residues. CDR3 residues: CASSLQEQYF. CDR3 nucleotide sequence: TGTGCCAGCAGTCTGCAGGAGCAGTACTTC. Full variable domain (missing parts from reference TRBV28 and TRBJ2-7): DVKVTQSSRYLVKRTGEKVFLECVQDMDHENMFWYRQDPGLGLRLIYFSYDVKMKEKGDIPEGYSVSREKKERFSLILESASTNQTSMYLCASSLQEQYFGPGTRLTVT.

This clonotype has at least ten counts. V usage is TRBV7-2 and J usage is TRBJ2-4, with 13 bases fitting TRBD2. Germline loops: CDR1 SGHTA, CDR2 FQGNSA. After removal of 4 bases from V and 1 base from J, the junction contained 7 bases not matched to a gene. This CDR3 region has 18 residues. The CDR3 loop reads CASSSPGLAGKAKNIQYF. CDR3 bases: TGTGCCAGCAGCTCTCCGGGACTAGCGGGGAAGGCCAAAAACATTCAGTACTTC.

The table lists this clonotype with a few counts. The V call is TRBV27, the J call TRBJ1-2; weak D call: TRBD1 (6 bases). V was cut by 3 bases and J by 2 bases, with 16 bases left in between. Germline V gives CDR1 MNHEY, CDR2 SMNVEV (reference sequence). CDR3 length: 16 residues. The CDR3 spells CASSFVGAGTNYGYTF. In DNA, the CDR3 is TGTGCCAGCAGTTTTGTGGGGGCAGGGACAAACTATGGCTACACCTTC.

This clonotype has only a few counts. CDR3 coding DNA: TGTGCCAGTAGTACCAGGGGGCTTGCCACTGAAGCTTTCTTT. It encodes CASSTRGLATEAFF. The chain links TRBV19 to TRBJ1-1; TRBD1 aligns across 8 bases. CDR1 and CDR2 from the germline V gene are LNHDA and SQIVND (reference sequence). The V gene end was trimmed by 4 bases and the J gene end by 4 bases; junction bases not matched to a gene: 5. The CDR3 totals 14 residues.

This clonotype was recorded at least ten times. V usage is TRBV11-3 and J usage is TRBJ1-1; D uncertain. Germline CDR1 reads SGHNT; CDR2 reads YENEEA. CDR3 size: 15 residues. V gave up 1 base and J gave up 2 bases, with 11 bases separating them. The CDR3 loop is CASSLGRTDNTEAFF. The DNA for the CDR3 is TGTGCCAGCAGCTTAGGCCGGACGGACAACACTGAAGCTTTCTTT.

This clonotype occurred many times. The chain links TRBV19 to TRBJ2-3, with D perhaps matching TRBD2 (5 bases). Germline V gene data show CDR1 as LNHDA and CDR2 as SQIVND (reference sequence). CDR3 length: 15 residues. V lost 5 bases and J 7 bases, leaving 19 bases between the germline ends. The CDR3 DNA follows: TGTGCCAGTAGTGGCCTTCCTCCCCAGCGGAATACGCAGTATTTT. This encodes CASSGLPPQRNTQYF.

This clonotype occurred many times. The rearrangement links TRBV7-9 to TRBJ2-3; TRBD2 is a possible D gene (5 bases). V was clipped by 2 bases and J by 3 bases, with 9 bases between them. This CDR3 is built from 14 residues. CDR1 is SEHNR, CDR2 FQNEAQ, per germline (reference sequence). The CDR3 region has the DNA TGTGCCAGCAGCTTAAGCACGGGAACAGATACGCAGTATTTT. Translating it yields CASSLSTGTDTQYF.

Many counts were recorded for this clonotype. The chain recombines TRBV4-2 with TRBJ2-5; 13 positions agree with TRBD2. V dropped 4 bases and J dropped 3; count of bases not matched to a gene: 2. The CDR3 loop spans 15 amino acids. The germline gives CDR1 LGHNA, CDR2 YNFKEQ. The CDR3 DNA sequence: TGTGCCAGCAGCCGGACTAGCGGGAGAGAAGAGACCCAGTACTTC. Translation gives CASSRTSGREETQYF.

This clonotype was detected ten times or more. The chain uses TRBV29-1 and TRBJ2-1, with 8 positions matching TRBD1. This CDR3 is built from 17 residues. J lost 4 bases, V lost 7 bases, and 18 bases had no gene match. Germline V gives CDR1 SQVTM, CDR2 ANQGSEA. CDR3 bases: TGCAGCGCCCGTCCCGGGACAGGTTCCACCCTATACAATGAGCAGTTCTTC. Its translation: CSARPGTGSTLYNEQFF.

This clonotype has a count of ten or more. This chain joins TRBV28 and TRBJ1-6; D remains ambiguous. CDR3 size: 14 residues. Germline V gene data show CDR1 as MDHEN and CDR2 as SYDVKM. The V and J ends lost 7 bases and 6 bases respectively, with 13 bases between them. CDR3 DNA sequence: TGTGCCAGCAAGGGCCCGACCTTTAATTCACCCCTCCACTTT. Translation gives CASKGPTFNSPLHF. Using reference TRBV28 and TRBJ1-6 for the parts outside the CDR3, the full variable domain is DVKVTQSSRYLVKRTGEKVFLECVQDMDHENMFWYRQDPGLGLRLIYFSYDVKMKEKGDIPEGYSVSREKKERFSLILESASTNQTSMYLCASKGPTFNSPLHFGNGTRLTVT.

This clonotype was seen repeatedly, ten times or more. The rearrangement uses TRBV10-3 and TRBJ1-1, with TRBD1 matching 7 bases. Germline trimming cut 6 bases from V and 1 base from J; bases unmatched to any gene: 8. The CDR3 is made up of 15 amino acids. CDR1 and CDR2 from the germline V gene are ENHRY and SYGVKD. The CDR3 nucleotides read TGTGCCATCAGGAACCTAAGGACAGGGAACACTGAAGCTTTCTTT. It encodes CAIRNLRTGNTEAFF.

This clonotype was counted only a few times. The chain has TRBV15 and TRBJ1-1; tentative D call: TRBD1 (5 bases). CDR3 length: 16 residues. The germline V and J ends were trimmed by 1 base and 0 bases, with 12 bases remaining between them. Per the germline V gene, CDR1 is LNHNV and CDR2 is YYDKDF (reference sequence). This CDR3 reads CATSRAPGPMNTEAFF. The CDR3 DNA reads as TGTGCCACCAGCAGAGCTCCGGGGCCCATGAACACTGAAGCTTTCTTT.

This clonotype was picked up many times. The rearrangement links TRBV28 to TRBJ1-5; no clear D gene. The length of the CDR3 is 15 residues. Germline V lookup: CDR1 MDHEN, CDR2 SYDVKM. V lost 6 bases to trimming and J lost 3 bases, with 15 bases between them. The CDR3 DNA reads as TGTGCCAGCAGCCCTGGTTTAGAAAACAATCAGCCCCAGCATTTT. Its translation is CASSPGLENNQPQHF.

The J gene is TRBJ2-1, the V gene TRBV5-1, with TRBD2 matching over 16 bases. CDR3 length equals 16 residues. Germline values: CDR1 SGHRS, CDR2 YFSETQ. With V trimmed by 4 bases and J by 8 bases, 6 bases remained unmatched. The CDR3 DNA sequence: TGCGCCAGCAGCACGGGGACTAGCGGGGGGGCAGATGAGCAGTTCTTC. Its protein is CASSTGTSGGADEQFF.

The CDR3 DNA sequence: TGTGCCAGCACGCCGGGACCGAGAGGATACGAGCAGTACTTC. It encodes CASTPGPRGYEQYF. V is TRBV5-4 and J is TRBJ2-7, with D perhaps being TRBD1 or TRBD2 (5 bases each). Germline V gene lookup returns CDR1 SGHNT and CDR2 YYREEE (reference sequence). This CDR3 is 14 amino acids long. V dropped 6 bases and J dropped 4 bases, with 17 bases sitting between them.

This clonotype was counted only a few times. The chain couples TRBV9 to TRBJ2-3; 11 bases agree with TRBD2. The CDR3 has 18 residues. V lost 3 bases and J lost 3; bases outside the gene matches: 12. Germline V gene lookup returns CDR1 SGDLS and CDR2 YYNGEE. The CDR3 nucleotides are TGTGCCAGCAGCGGTAGCGGGAGGGGAGGGGGCCGGACAGATACGCAGTATTTT. Amino acid sequence: CASSGSGRGGGRTDTQYF.